This T cell receptor (beta chain) is drawn from a study of beta chain features in type 1 diabetes. This CDR3 region has 15 residues. CDR1 and CDR2 (germline): MNHEY, SMNVEV (reference sequence). V lost 0 bases, J lost 0 bases, and 9 bases lay in between. Details on this clone: Its target is not known.

Of the isolated RNA, all was reverse transcribed, and so the sequenced material was expressed TCRB transcripts. Only in-frame clones appear in the TCRdb table, and some are missing; sequencing was by immunoSEQ multiplex PCR. The profile shows 250,000 to 300,000 clones, 13% to 15% of them singletons. Findings of the study overall: TCRB CDR3s were moderately but significantly shorter in Type 1 diabetes patients in all four CD4+ subsets.

The TCR was taken from a man aged 25 to 40 with type 1 diabetes. Specimen: naive CD4+ T cells from blood. The J gene is TRBJ2-7, the V gene TRBV27; D unresolved. The CDR3: CASSLSFVSSYEQYF. DNA for the CDR3: TGTGCCAGCAGTTTATCGTTTGTCAGCTCCTACGAGCAGTACTTC.